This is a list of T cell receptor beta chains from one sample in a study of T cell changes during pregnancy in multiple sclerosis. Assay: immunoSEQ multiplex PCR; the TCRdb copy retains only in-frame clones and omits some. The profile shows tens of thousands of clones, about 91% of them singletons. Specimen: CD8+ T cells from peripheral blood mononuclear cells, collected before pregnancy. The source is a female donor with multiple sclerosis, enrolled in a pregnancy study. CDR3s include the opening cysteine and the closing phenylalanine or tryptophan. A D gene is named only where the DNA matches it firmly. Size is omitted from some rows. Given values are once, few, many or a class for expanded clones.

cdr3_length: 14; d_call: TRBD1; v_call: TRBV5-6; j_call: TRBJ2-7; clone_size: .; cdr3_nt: TGTGCCAGCAGCGAGGGACAGGGGGCTTACGAGCAGTACTTC; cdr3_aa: CASSEGQGAYEQYF
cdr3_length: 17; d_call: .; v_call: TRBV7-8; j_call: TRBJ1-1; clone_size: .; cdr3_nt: TGTGCCAGCAGCTTAGCGGGGAGGGGCTCCGGTGGCACTGAAGCTTTCTTT; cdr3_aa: CASSLAGRGSGGTEAFF
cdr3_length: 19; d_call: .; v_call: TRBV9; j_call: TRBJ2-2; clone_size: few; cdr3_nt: TGTGCCAGCAGCGTACGGCCCTCCCCAGGGTCTTCGAACACCGGGGAGCTGTTTTTT; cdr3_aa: CASSVRPSPGSSNTGELFF
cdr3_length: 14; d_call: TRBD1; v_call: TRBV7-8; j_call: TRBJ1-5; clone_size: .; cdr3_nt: TGTGCCAGCAGCACGGACAGGAGCAATCAGCCCCAGCATTTT; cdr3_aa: CASSTDRSNQPQHF
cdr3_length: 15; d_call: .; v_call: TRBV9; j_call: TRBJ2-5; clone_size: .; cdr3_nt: TGTGCCAGCAGCGCCCGACTAGATGCGTTTGAGACCCAGTACTTC; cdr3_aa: CASSARLDAFETQYF
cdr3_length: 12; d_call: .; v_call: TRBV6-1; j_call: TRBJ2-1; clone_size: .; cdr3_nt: TGTGCCAGCAGGGGGGGGCGCAATGAGCAGTTCTTC; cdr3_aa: CASRGGRNEQFF
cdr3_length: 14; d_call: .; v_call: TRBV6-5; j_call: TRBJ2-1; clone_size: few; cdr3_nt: TGTGCCAGCAGTTACGGGGGGACCAACAATGAGCAGTTCTTC; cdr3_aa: CASSYGGTNNEQFF
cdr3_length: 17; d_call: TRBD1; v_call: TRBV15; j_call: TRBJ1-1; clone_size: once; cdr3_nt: TGTGCCACCAGCAGCAACGTGGACAGGCCACCGGGCACTGAAGCTTTCTTT; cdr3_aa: CATSSNVDRPPGTEAFF
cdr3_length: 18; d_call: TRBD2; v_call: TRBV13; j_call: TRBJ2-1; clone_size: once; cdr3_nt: TGTGCCAGCAGCTTAAGCCTCGGGACTAGCGGGGGCTGGGATGAGCAGTTCTTC; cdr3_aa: CASSLSLGTSGGWDEQFF
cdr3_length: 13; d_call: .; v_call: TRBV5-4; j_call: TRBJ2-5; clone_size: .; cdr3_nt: TGTGCCAGCAGCATTCATCCGGGGGAGACCCAGTACTTC; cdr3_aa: CASSIHPGETQYF
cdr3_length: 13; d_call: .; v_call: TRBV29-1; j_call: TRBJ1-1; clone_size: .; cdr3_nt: TGCAGCGTCGAAGGCAGGGCGTACACTGAAGCTTTCTTT; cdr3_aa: CSVEGRAYTEAFF
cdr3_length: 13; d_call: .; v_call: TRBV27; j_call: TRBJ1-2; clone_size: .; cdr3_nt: TGTGCCAGCAGTTTAGCCCCCAGCTATGGCTACACCTTC; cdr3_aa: CASSLAPSYGYTF
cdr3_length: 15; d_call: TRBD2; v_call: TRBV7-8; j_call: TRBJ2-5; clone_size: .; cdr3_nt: TGTGCCAGCAGCTTCAGACTAGCGGGGCAAGAGACCCAGTACTTC; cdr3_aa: CASSFRLAGQETQYF
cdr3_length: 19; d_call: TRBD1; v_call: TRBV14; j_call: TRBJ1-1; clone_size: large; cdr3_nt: TGTGCCAGCAGCCACAGCTTCCGAGACAGGGGCTCGGTGAACACTGAAGCTTTCTTT; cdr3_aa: CASSHSFRDRGSVNTEAFF
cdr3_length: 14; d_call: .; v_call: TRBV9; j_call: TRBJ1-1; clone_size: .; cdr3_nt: TGTGCCAGCAGCGTGACAGGCGAGAACACTGAAGCTTTCTTT; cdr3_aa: CASSVTGENTEAFF
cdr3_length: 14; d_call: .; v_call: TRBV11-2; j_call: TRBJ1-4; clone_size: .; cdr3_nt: TGTGCCAGCAGCTTAAGAACGGAGAATGAAAAACTGTTTTTT; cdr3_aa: CASSLRTENEKLFF
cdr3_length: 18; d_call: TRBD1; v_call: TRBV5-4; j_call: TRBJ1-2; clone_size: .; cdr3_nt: TGTGCCAGCAGCCTAAAGTGGGGACAGGAGGTTAAGAACTATGGCTACACCTTC; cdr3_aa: CASSLKWGQEVKNYGYTF
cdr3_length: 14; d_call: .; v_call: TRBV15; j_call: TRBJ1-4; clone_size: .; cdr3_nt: TGTGCCACCAGCGGGAAATTGGAGGCGACGAAACTGTTTTTT; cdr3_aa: CATSGKLEATKLFF
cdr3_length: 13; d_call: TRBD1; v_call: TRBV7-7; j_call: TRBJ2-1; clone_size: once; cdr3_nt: TGTGCTAGCAGCACGACAGGGTCTTTTGAGCAGTTCTTC; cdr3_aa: CASSTTGSFEQFF
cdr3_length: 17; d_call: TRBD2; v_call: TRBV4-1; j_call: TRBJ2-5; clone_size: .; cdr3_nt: TGCGCCAGCAGCCATGACCCGGGACTAGAGGCGGGAGAGACCCAGTACTTC; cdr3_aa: CASSHDPGLEAGETQYF
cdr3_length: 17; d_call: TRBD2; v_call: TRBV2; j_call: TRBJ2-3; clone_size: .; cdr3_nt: TGTGCCAGCAGTGATCCCCGGGCTAGCGGGTACACAGATACGCAGTATTTT; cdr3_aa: CASSDPRASGYTDTQYF
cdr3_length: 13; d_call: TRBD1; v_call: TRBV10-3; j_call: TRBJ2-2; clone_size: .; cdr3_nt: TGTGCCATCGGGACAGAGAACACCGGGGAGCTGTTTTTT; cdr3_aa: CAIGTENTGELFF
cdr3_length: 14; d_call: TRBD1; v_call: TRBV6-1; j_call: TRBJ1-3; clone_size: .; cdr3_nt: TGTGCCAGCAGTGAGGGGGACAGAGGAAACACCATATATTTT; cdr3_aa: CASSEGDRGNTIYF
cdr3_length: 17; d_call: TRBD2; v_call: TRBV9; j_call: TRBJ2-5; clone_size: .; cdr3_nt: TGTGCCAGCAGCGTACCGGCTAGCGGGGGTTCCGAAGAGACCCAGTACTTC; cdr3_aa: CASSVPASGGSEETQYF
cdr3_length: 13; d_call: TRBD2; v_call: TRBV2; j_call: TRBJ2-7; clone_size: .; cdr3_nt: TGTGCCAGCCTGGGGACTAGCAGTCGCCAGCAGTACTTC; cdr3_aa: CASLGTSSRQQYF
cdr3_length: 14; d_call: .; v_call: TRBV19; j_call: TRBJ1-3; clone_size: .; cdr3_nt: TGTGCCAGTACCCCAGGTATCTCTGGAAACACCATATATTTT; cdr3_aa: CASTPGISGNTIYF
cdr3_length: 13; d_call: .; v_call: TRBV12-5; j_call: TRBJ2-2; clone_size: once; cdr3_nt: TGTGCTAGTGGTTTGGGACACGGAGGGGAGCTGTTTTTT; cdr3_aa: CASGLGHGGELFF
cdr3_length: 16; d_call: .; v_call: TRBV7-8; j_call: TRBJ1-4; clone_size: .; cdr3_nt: TGTGCCAGCAGCTCCTTCGTCCAGCCGGGAGGGGAAAAACTGTTTTTT; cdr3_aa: CASSSFVQPGGEKLFF
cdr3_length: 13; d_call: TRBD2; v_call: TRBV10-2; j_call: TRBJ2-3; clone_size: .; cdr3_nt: TGCGGACTAGCGGAAGCTAGCACAGATACGCAGTATTTT; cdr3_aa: CGLAEASTDTQYF
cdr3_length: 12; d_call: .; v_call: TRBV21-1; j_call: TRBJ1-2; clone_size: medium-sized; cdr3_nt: TGTGCCAGCAGCATTCCCCGTTATGGCTACACCTTC; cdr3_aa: CASSIPRYGYTF
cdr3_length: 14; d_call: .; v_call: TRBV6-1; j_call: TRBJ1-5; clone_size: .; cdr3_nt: TGTGCCAGCAGCCCCAGGGGTTACAATCAGCCCCAGCATTTT; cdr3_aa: CASSPRGYNQPQHF
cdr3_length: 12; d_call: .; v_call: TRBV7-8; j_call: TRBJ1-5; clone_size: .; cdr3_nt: TGTGCCAGCAGCCCCGGGGGGGTGGCCCAGCATTTT; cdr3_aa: CASSPGGVAQHF
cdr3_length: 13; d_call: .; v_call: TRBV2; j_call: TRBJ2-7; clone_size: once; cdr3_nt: TGTGCCAGCCGACAGGACCCCTCCTACGAGCAGTACTTC; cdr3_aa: CASRQDPSYEQYF
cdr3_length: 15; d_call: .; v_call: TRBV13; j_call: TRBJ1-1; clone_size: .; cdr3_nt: TGTGCCAGCAGCTCTAACCTGGACAGAAACACTGAAGCTTTCTTT; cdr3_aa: CASSSNLDRNTEAFF
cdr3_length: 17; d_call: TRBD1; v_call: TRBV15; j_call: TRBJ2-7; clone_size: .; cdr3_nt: TGTGCCACCAGCAGTCGGACAGGGGGCGATTGGGGCTACGAGCAGTACTTC; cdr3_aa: CATSSRTGGDWGYEQYF
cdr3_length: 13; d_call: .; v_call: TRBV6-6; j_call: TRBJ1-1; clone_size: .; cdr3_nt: TGTGCCAGCAGTCAGGGATTGAACACTGAAGCTTTCTTT; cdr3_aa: CASSQGLNTEAFF
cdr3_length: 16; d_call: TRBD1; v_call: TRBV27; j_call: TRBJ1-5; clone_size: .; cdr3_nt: TGTGCCAGCAGTTTATCGCCCGGGACAGTCAATCAGCCCCAGCATTTT; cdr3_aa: CASSLSPGTVNQPQHF
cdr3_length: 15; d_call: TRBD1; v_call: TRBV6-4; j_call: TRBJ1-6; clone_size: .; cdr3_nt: TGTGCCAGCAGTGACGAGGGACAGGGGAATTCACCCCTCCACTTT; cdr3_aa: CASSDEGQGNSPLHF
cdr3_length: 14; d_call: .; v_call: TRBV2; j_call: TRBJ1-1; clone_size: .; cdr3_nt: TGTGCCAGCAGGATCGGAGTTCAGTACACTGAAGCTTTCTTT; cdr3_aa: CASRIGVQYTEAFF
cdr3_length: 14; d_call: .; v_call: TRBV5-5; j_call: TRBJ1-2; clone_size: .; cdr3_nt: TGTGCCAGCAGCTCTCAGACAGGAGACTATGGCTACACCTTC; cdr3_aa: CASSSQTGDYGYTF
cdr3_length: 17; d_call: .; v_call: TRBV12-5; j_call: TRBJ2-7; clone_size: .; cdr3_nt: TGTGCTAGTGGTTTGGCCTCCCAGGGGCCTTCGCTCTACGAGCAGTACTTC; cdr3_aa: CASGLASQGPSLYEQYF
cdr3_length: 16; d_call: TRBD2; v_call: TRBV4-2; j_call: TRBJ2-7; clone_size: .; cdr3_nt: TGTGCCAGCAGCCAAGATGCGGTAGCGGGGGGGCACGAGCAGTACTTC; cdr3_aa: CASSQDAVAGGHEQYF
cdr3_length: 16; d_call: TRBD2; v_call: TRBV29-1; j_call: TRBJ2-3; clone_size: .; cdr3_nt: TGCAGCGTCGGGACTAGCGGGGGCGGTGACACAGATACGCAGTATTTT; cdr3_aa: CSVGTSGGGDTDTQYF
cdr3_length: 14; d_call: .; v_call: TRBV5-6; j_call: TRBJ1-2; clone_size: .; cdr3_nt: TGTGCCAGCAGCTCTTGGGACAACTCCTATGGCTACACCTTC; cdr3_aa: CASSSWDNSYGYTF
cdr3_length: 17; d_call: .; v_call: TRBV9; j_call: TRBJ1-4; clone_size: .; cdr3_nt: TGTGCCAGCAGCGTTCGCAGGGTTTATGCAACTAATGAAAAACTGTTTTTT; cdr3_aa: CASSVRRVYATNEKLFF
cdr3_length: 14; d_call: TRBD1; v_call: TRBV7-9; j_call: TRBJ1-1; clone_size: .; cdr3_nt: TGTGCCAGCAGCTTAGGTGAAGGGGGCTTTGAAGCTTTCTTT; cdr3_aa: CASSLGEGGFEAFF
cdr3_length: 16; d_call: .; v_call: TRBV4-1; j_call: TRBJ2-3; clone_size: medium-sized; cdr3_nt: TGCGCCAGCAGCCAAGATGGTGGGGGGATCACAGATACGCAGTATTTT; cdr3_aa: CASSQDGGGITDTQYF
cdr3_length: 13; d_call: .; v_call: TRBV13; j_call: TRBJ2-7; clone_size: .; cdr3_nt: TGTGCCAGCAGCCCAGAGGACGGGAACGAGCAGTACTTC; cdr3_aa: CASSPEDGNEQYF
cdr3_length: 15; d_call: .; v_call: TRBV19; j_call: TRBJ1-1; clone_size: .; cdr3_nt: TGTGCCAGTACATACGGGGGGGGAGGGAACACTGAAGCTTTCTTT; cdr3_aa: CASTYGGGGNTEAFF
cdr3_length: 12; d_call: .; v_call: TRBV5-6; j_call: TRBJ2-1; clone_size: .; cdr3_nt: TGTGCCAGCAGCTTACAGGTCGATGAGCAGTTCTTC; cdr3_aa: CASSLQVDEQFF
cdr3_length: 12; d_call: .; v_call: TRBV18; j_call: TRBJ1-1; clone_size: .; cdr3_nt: TGTGCCAGCTTCGGGGGAAACACTGAAGCTTTCTTT; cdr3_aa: CASFGGNTEAFF
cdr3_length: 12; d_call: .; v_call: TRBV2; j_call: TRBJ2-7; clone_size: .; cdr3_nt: TGTGCCAGCGGCGGGGGCTCGTACGAGCAGTACTTC; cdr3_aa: CASGGGSYEQYF
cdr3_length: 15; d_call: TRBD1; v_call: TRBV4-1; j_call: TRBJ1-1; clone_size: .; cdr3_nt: TGCGCCAGCAGCCGTAGGACAGGTGGAGACACTGAAGCTTTCTTT; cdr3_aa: CASSRRTGGDTEAFF
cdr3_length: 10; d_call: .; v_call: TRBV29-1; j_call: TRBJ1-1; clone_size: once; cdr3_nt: TGCAGCGTCGGAGGGACTGAAGCTTTCTTT; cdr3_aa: CSVGGTEAFF